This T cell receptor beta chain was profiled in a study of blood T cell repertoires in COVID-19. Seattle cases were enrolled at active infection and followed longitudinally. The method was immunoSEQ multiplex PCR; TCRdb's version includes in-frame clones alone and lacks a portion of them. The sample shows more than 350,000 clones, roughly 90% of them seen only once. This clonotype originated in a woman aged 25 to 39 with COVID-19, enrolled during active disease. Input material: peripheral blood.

CDR3 protein: CASSPGGGGRRPQHF. Here the CDR3 DNA reads TGTGCCAGCAGCCCGGGAGGGGGGGGCAGGCGGCCCCAGCATTTT. The chain links TRBV28 to TRBJ1-5; TRBD1 is a possible D gene (6 bases). V was clipped by 6 bases and J by 9 bases, with 21 bases between them. The CDR3 loop spans 15 amino acids. CDR1 and CDR2 from the germline V gene are MDHEN and SYDVKM.